The sequence of this T cell receptor (beta chain) was determined in a study of CD8 T cells in Susac syndrome. Reverse transcription of roughly 0.5 to 1 ug RNA was carried out with random hexamers. MiXCR, applied by TCRdb to the immunoSEQ multiplex PCR reads, yields one record per CDR3 protein. The repertoire holds about 110,000 distinct CDR3 sequences, with around 95% as singletons. Trimming took off 1 base at V and 2 bases at J, with 12 bases between the two ends. There are 16 residues in the CDR3. Germline CDR1 MGHRA, CDR2 YSYEKL. This sequence joins TRBV4-1 and TRBJ2-1; D is undetermined. The sequenced material came from CD4+ T cells from PBMCs. The receptor comes from a human donor in good health. The CDR3 protein is CASSQGVVGTYNEQFF. The CDR3 bases are TGCGCCAGCAGCCAAGGTGTAGTGGGCACCTACAATGAGCAGTTCTTC.